This is a list of T cell receptor beta chains from one sample in a study of T-cell memory formation after mild COVID-19. A single record per CDR3 protein comes from TCRdb applying MiXCR to the 5' RACE reads. There are just over 50,000 distinct CDR3 sequences in the sample; approximately 9% occur only once, and 12% lies in the top ten. Material for sequencing was PBMCs or a T cell subset sorted from them (not recorded which). These receptors were collected from an adult woman who had mild COVID-19 (a few samples of this study predate the infection). Cell type and time point are not known. The CDR3 runs from the conserved cysteine through the conserved F or W. D genes are given only for firm matches. The size of a clone is reported for some rows only, either as once, few or many, or as a class for expanded clones.

clone size: NA
D gene: NA
V gene: TRBV5-1
J gene: TRBJ2-7
CDR3 protein: CASSLASDPAYEQYF
CDR3 DNA: TGCGCCAGCAGCTTGGCCTCGGACCCTGCCTACGAGCAGTACTTC

clone size: few
D gene: NA
V gene: TRBV19
J gene: TRBJ1-5
CDR3 protein: CASRERVWGNQPQHF
CDR3 DNA: TGTGCCAGCCGGGAACGGGTTTGGGGCAATCAGCCCCAGCATTTT

clone size: few
D gene: TRBD2
V gene: TRBV4-1
J gene: TRBJ2-7
CDR3 protein: CASSTWTSGSTEQYF
CDR3 DNA: TGCGCCAGCAGCACCTGGACTAGCGGGTCTACCGAGCAGTACTTC

clone size: many
D gene: NA
V gene: TRBV2
J gene: TRBJ2-1
CDR3 protein: CASSSGYGGNEQFF
CDR3 DNA: TGTGCCAGCAGTTCGGGGTACGGGGGCAATGAGCAGTTCTTC

clone size: NA
D gene: TRBD2
V gene: TRBV4-3
J gene: TRBJ2-1
CDR3 protein: CASSQNGLASGSNEQFF
CDR3 DNA: TGCGCCAGCAGCCAAAACGGACTAGCGTCGGGAAGCAATGAGCAGTTCTTC

clone size: many
D gene: TRBD2
V gene: TRBV6-1
J gene: TRBJ2-1
CDR3 protein: CASSVNSGGDYNEQFF
CDR3 DNA: TGTGCCAGCAGCGTAAATAGCGGGGGGGATTACAATGAGCAGTTCTTC

clone size: many
D gene: TRBD1
V gene: TRBV29-1
J gene: TRBJ2-4
CDR3 protein: CSAGQGARENIQYF
CDR3 DNA: TGCAGCGCCGGACAGGGGGCGCGGGAAAACATTCAGTACTTC

clone size: few
D gene: NA
V gene: TRBV20-1
J gene: TRBJ1-5
CDR3 protein: CSASSLGYGNQPQHF
CDR3 DNA: TGCAGTGCTAGCTCCTTGGGATATGGCAATCAGCCCCAGCATTTT

clone size: many
D gene: NA
V gene: TRBV24-1
J gene: TRBJ1-1
CDR3 protein: CATSNGASEAFF
CDR3 DNA: TGTGCCACCAGTAATGGAGCGTCTGAAGCTTTCTTT

clone size: few
D gene: NA
V gene: TRBV4-3
J gene: TRBJ1-2
CDR3 protein: CASSQENRALDYGYTF
CDR3 DNA: TGCGCCAGCAGCCAGGAAAACAGGGCTTTAGACTATGGCTACACCTTC

clone size: NA
D gene: NA
V gene: TRBV12-3/TRBV12-4
J gene: TRBJ2-2
CDR3 protein: CASSPTSTGELFF
CDR3 DNA: TGTGCCAGCAGTCCGACGTCCACCGGGGAGCTGTTTTTT

clone size: NA
D gene: NA
V gene: TRBV5-1
J gene: TRBJ2-2
CDR3 protein: CASSLDGSGRSGTGELFF
CDR3 DNA: TGCGCCAGCAGCTTGGATGGGAGCGGGCGGTCGGGCACCGGGGAGCTGTTTTTT

clone size: few
D gene: TRBD1
V gene: TRBV20-1
J gene: TRBJ1-5
CDR3 protein: CSARDPGQGRNQPQHF
CDR3 DNA: TGCAGTGCTAGAGATCCGGGACAGGGTCGCAATCAGCCCCAGCATTTT

clone size: many
D gene: NA
V gene: TRBV4-1
J gene: TRBJ2-6
CDR3 protein: CASSQVPSFSGANVLTF
CDR3 DNA: TGCGCCAGCAGCCAAGTACCCTCTTTTTCCGGGGCCAACGTCCTGACTTTC

clone size: NA
D gene: NA
V gene: TRBV28
J gene: TRBJ1-5
CDR3 protein: CASSLFRGTGNQPQHF
CDR3 DNA: TGTGCCAGCAGTTTATTCCGGGGAACGGGCAATCAGCCCCAGCATTTT

clone size: many
D gene: NA
V gene: TRBV12-3/TRBV12-4
J gene: TRBJ2-7
CDR3 protein: CASSPGSPFEQYF
CDR3 DNA: TGTGCCAGCAGTCCCGGGTCCCCCTTCGAGCAGTACTTC

clone size: NA
D gene: NA
V gene: TRBV12-3/TRBV12-4
J gene: TRBJ1-3
CDR3 protein: CASSFQSSGNTIYF
CDR3 DNA: TGTGCCAGCAGTTTCCAATCCTCTGGAAACACCATATATTTT

clone size: few
D gene: TRBD1
V gene: TRBV4-1
J gene: TRBJ1-2
CDR3 protein: CASSHLLTGGGKSGYTF
CDR3 DNA: TGCGCCAGCAGCCACCTGCTAACAGGGGGCGGAAAGAGTGGCTACACCTTC

clone size: many
D gene: NA
V gene: TRBV7-6
J gene: TRBJ2-2
CDR3 protein: CASSFRMTGHHTGELFF
CDR3 DNA: TGTGCCAGCAGCTTTAGAATGACGGGACACCACACCGGGGAGCTGTTTTTT

clone size: few
D gene: TRBD1
V gene: TRBV30
J gene: TRBJ2-3
CDR3 protein: CAWSVGQPADTQYF
CDR3 DNA: TGTGCCTGGAGTGTGGGACAGCCCGCAGATACGCAGTATTTT

clone size: many
D gene: TRBD1
V gene: TRBV12-3/TRBV12-4
J gene: TRBJ1-1
CDR3 protein: CASTASPGQGGTEAFF
CDR3 DNA: TGTGCCAGCACTGCTTCCCCGGGACAGGGGGGCACTGAAGCTTTCTTT

clone size: few
D gene: NA
V gene: TRBV7-3
J gene: TRBJ1-2
CDR3 protein: CASSLTPEKNYGYTF
CDR3 DNA: TGTGCCAGCAGCTTAACTCCAGAGAAAAACTATGGCTACACCTTC

clone size: many
D gene: TRBD2
V gene: TRBV30
J gene: TRBJ2-7
CDR3 protein: CAWSVLGGLAGSYEQYF
CDR3 DNA: TGTGCCTGGAGTGTACTTGGCGGACTAGCGGGCTCCTACGAGCAGTACTTC

clone size: medium-sized
D gene: TRBD1
V gene: TRBV6-5
J gene: TRBJ2-5
CDR3 protein: CASSPGTDIYQETQYF
CDR3 DNA: TGTGCCAGCAGCCCCGGGACAGACATCTACCAAGAGACCCAGTACTTC

clone size: few
D gene: NA
V gene: TRBV6-1
J gene: TRBJ2-1
CDR3 protein: CASSEWGIEQFF
CDR3 DNA: TGTGCCAGCAGTGAATGGGGGATTGAGCAGTTCTTC

clone size: NA
D gene: NA
V gene: TRBV15
J gene: TRBJ1-1
CDR3 protein: CATSSYYRDTEAFF
CDR3 DNA: TGTGCCACCAGCTCGTATTACAGGGACACTGAAGCTTTCTTT

clone size: few
D gene: NA
V gene: TRBV11-2
J gene: TRBJ2-5
CDR3 protein: CASSLGPAETQYF
CDR3 DNA: TGTGCCAGCAGCTTAGGGCCGGCAGAGACCCAGTACTTC

clone size: many
D gene: TRBD2
V gene: TRBV20-1
J gene: TRBJ2-1
CDR3 protein: CSVTGTSGYEQFF
CDR3 DNA: TGCAGTGTTACCGGGACTAGCGGCTATGAGCAGTTCTTC

clone size: few
D gene: NA
V gene: TRBV11-3
J gene: TRBJ2-1
CDR3 protein: CASRPGRTYNEQFF
CDR3 DNA: TGTGCCAGCCGACCGGGACGGACCTACAATGAGCAGTTCTTC

clone size: many
D gene: TRBD2
V gene: TRBV9
J gene: TRBJ2-3
CDR3 protein: CASSVEAGRTDTQYF
CDR3 DNA: TGTGCCAGCAGCGTGGAAGCGGGGCGCACAGATACGCAGTATTTT

clone size: NA
D gene: NA
V gene: TRBV9
J gene: TRBJ1-1
CDR3 protein: CASSGLQGTEAFF
CDR3 DNA: TGTGCCAGCAGCGGACTACAGGGCACTGAAGCTTTCTTT

clone size: many
D gene: TRBD2
V gene: TRBV3-1
J gene: TRBJ2-7
CDR3 protein: CASSQVSGGPYEQYF
CDR3 DNA: TGTGCCAGCAGCCAAGTGTCGGGAGGGCCTTACGAGCAGTACTTC

clone size: once
D gene: NA
V gene: TRBV19
J gene: TRBJ2-5
CDR3 protein: CASKERPLQETQYF
CDR3 DNA: TGTGCCAGTAAAGAAAGGCCGCTCCAAGAGACCCAGTACTTC

clone size: few
D gene: TRBD1
V gene: TRBV2
J gene: TRBJ1-1
CDR3 protein: CASSERGQGATEAFF
CDR3 DNA: TGTGCCAGCAGTGAAAGAGGCCAGGGGGCCACTGAAGCTTTCTTT

clone size: many
D gene: TRBD2
V gene: TRBV5-4
J gene: TRBJ2-3
CDR3 protein: CASSLAGSTDTQYF
CDR3 DNA: TGTGCCAGCAGCCTAGCGGGGAGCACAGATACGCAGTATTTT

clone size: many
D gene: TRBD2
V gene: TRBV20-1
J gene: TRBJ2-1
CDR3 protein: CSARPLAGVYEQFF
CDR3 DNA: TGCAGTGCGAGACCACTAGCGGGAGTCTATGAGCAGTTCTTC

clone size: many
D gene: NA
V gene: TRBV5-1
J gene: TRBJ2-7
CDR3 protein: CASSLATGWTYEQYF
CDR3 DNA: TGCGCCAGCAGCTTGGCCACAGGTTGGACCTACGAGCAGTACTTC

clone size: few
D gene: NA
V gene: TRBV3-1
J gene: TRBJ2-7
CDR3 protein: CASSQPPVEQYF
CDR3 DNA: TGTGCCAGCAGCCAGCCGCCGGTCGAGCAGTACTTC

clone size: NA
D gene: TRBD2
V gene: TRBV5-1
J gene: TRBJ2-7
CDR3 protein: CASSRLGGVDEQYF
CDR3 DNA: TGCGCCAGCAGCCGTCTTGGGGGGGTCGACGAGCAGTACTTC

clone size: many
D gene: NA
V gene: TRBV30
J gene: TRBJ2-7
CDR3 protein: CAWSVPPIEQYF
CDR3 DNA: TGTGCCTGGAGTGTACCCCCCATCGAGCAGTACTTC